The sequence of this T cell receptor (beta chain) was determined in a study of T cell responses to AZD1222 COVID-19 vaccine. Study summary: Second doses that came at about 4 or about 12 weeks were put together. Findings and caveats of the study: The span of vaccine-associated CD4 TCRs extended across spike, with dominance at 160-218 and 743-854. Only five to seven AZD1222 recipients tested seropositive at baseline. Repertoire samples came only from after the peak T cell response.

For this clone: As yet, its antigen is unknown.

Some clones are missing from TCRdb's copy, which holds only in-frame ones; the method was immunoSEQ multiplex PCR. In the table there are about 160,000 clones, 88% of which are singletons. The CDR3 has 15 residues. Unmatched junction bases numbered 8, after V lost 4 bases and J lost 5 bases. Germline V gene sequence: CDR1 SGHRS, CDR2 YFSETQ. The receptor was derived from an adult in good health. The rearrangement joins TRBV5-1 to TRBJ1-4; 7 bases are shared with TRBD1. The sample was peripheral blood, taken on day 0 of AZD1222 vaccination. In DNA form, the CDR3 reads TGCGCCAGCAGCCCGGGGACAGCTAAGAATGAAAAACTGTTTTTT. This translates into CASSPGTAKNEKLFF.